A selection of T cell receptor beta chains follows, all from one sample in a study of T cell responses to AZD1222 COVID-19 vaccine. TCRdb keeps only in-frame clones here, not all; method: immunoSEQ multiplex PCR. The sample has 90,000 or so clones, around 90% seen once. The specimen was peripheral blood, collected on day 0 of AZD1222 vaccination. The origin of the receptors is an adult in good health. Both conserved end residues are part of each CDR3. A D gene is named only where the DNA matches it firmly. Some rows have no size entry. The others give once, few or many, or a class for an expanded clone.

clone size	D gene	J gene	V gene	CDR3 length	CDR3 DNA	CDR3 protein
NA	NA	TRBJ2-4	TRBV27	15	TGTGCCAGCAGTCCTGCGACGGTAGCCAAAAACATTCAGTACTTC	CASSPATVAKNIQYF
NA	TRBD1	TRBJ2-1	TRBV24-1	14	TGTGCTATAGTCCCGGGACAGGTTTACAATGAGCAGTTCTTC	CAIVPGQVYNEQFF
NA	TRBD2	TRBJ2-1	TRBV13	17	TGTGCCAGCAGCTCCGCCGGACTAGCGGGAGAGGGTAATGAGCAGTTCTTC	CASSSAGLAGEGNEQFF
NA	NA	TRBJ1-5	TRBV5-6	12	TGTGCCAGCAGCTTGTGGAATCAGCCCCAGCATTTT	CASSLWNQPQHF
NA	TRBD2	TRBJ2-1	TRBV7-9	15	TGTGCCAGCAGCCGCCTCCCGGGAGGATACAATGAGCAGTTCTTC	CASSRLPGGYNEQFF
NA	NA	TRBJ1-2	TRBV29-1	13	TGCAGCGTTGGGGCAGGAATCGGGTACGGCTACACCTTC	CSVGAGIGYGYTF
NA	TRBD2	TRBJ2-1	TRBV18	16	TGTGCCAGCTCACCCATGACTAGCGGGAGTGGCGATGAGCAGTTCTTC	CASSPMTSGSGDEQFF
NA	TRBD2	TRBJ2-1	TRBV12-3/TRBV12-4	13	TGTGCCAGCAGTTTCACTAGCGCCAATGAGCAGTTCTTC	CASSFTSANEQFF
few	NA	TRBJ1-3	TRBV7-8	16	TGTGCCAGCAGCTTAACCCCCCGGGGCTCTGGAAACACCATATATTTT	CASSLTPRGSGNTIYF
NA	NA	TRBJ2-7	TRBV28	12	TGTGCCAGCAGCCCCGGGGGCAACGAGCAGTACTTC	CASSPGGNEQYF
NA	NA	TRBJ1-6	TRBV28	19	TGTGCCAGCAGTCTCCCCCGGGGACAAGGAGGGCCCAATAATTCACCCCTCCACTTT	CASSLPRGQGGPNNSPLHF
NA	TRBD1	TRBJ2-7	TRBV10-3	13	TGTGCCATCAGTCCCGACAGGGGCTACGAGCAGTACTTC	CAISPDRGYEQYF
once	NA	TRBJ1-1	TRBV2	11	TGTGCCAGCGCCGGGGGACGAGAAGCTTTCTTT	CASAGGREAFF